These T cell receptor beta chains were read from a single sample in a study of T cell responses to AZD1222 COVID-19 vaccine. Repertoires were generated with immunoSEQ multiplex PCR, while TCRdb's copy carries only in-frame clones and drops some. Of over 65,000 clones in the sample, 60% to 80% are singletons; the top ten hold about 21%. Sequencing was performed on peripheral blood, taken on day 0 of AZD1222 vaccination. The source of these receptors is an adult in good health. Both conserved end residues are part of each CDR3. D genes are given only for firm matches. Expanded clones get a size class; other rows say once, few or many, or leave the size out.

>.|TRBV2|.|TRBJ1-6
CASTGNYNSPLHF
TGTGCCAGCACCGGGAACTATAATTCACCCCTCCACTTT
>few|TRBV3-1/TRBV3-2|.|TRBJ1-1
CASSQNTEAFF
TGTGCCAGCAGCCAAAACACTGAAGCTTTCTTT
>.|TRBV2|TRBD1|TRBJ2-1
CASSAYRDRGLNEQFF
TGTGCCAGCAGTGCGTACCGGGACAGGGGGCTCAATGAGCAGTTCTTC
>.|TRBV30|.|TRBJ2-2
CAWSAPIIRLGRYTGELFF
TGTGCCTGGAGTGCCCCCATAATTCGACTGGGACGGTACACCGGGGAGCTGTTTTTT
>.|TRBV3-1/TRBV3-2|TRBD1|TRBJ1-2
CASSQTEEGAGGYTF
TGTGCCAGCAGCCAGACCGAGGAGGGGGCGGGCGGCTACACCTTC
>.|TRBV5-1|TRBD1|TRBJ2-3
CASSLDGQGGTDTQYF
TGCGCCAGCAGCTTGGACGGACAGGGCGGCACAGATACGCAGTATTTT
>few|TRBV12-5|.|TRBJ2-2
CASGPPGFTGELFF
TGTGCTAGTGGTCCCCCCGGTTTTACCGGGGAGCTGTTTTTT
>.|TRBV2|.|TRBJ2-1
CASKKGSHEQFF
TGTGCCAGCAAGAAGGGATCCCATGAGCAGTTCTTC
>.|TRBV27|.|TRBJ1-4
CASSFTGDEKLFF
TGTGCCAGCAGTTTTACGGGGGATGAAAAACTGTTTTTT
>.|TRBV10-3|TRBD1|TRBJ2-6
CAISERGYRTGSSGANVLTF
TGTGCCATCAGTGAGCGTGGGTATAGGACAGGGTCCTCTGGGGCCAACGTCCTGACTTTC
>.|TRBV19|.|TRBJ1-4
CATPHGDLFLAPRKLFF
TGTGCCACCCCTCATGGGGACCTCTTCCTAGCCCCCCGAAAACTGTTTTTT
>.|TRBV12-3/TRBV12-4|.|TRBJ2-1
CASTLTSPAEQFF
TGTGCCAGCACCTTGACTAGTCCTGCTGAGCAGTTCTTC
>.|TRBV27|TRBD1|TRBJ2-1
CASRRQGANEQFF
TGTGCCAGCAGGCGACAGGGGGCAAATGAGCAGTTCTTC
>.|TRBV11-2|.|TRBJ1-1
CASSSLGGGPIQDTEAFF
TGTGCCAGCAGCTCACTAGGGGGGGGTCCCATTCAAGACACTGAAGCTTTCTTT